This TCR beta chain emerged from a study of PD-L1 blockade in urothelial cancer. As for the study in general: Bladder-origin urothelial cancer in males described about 90% of the 29 patients. The analyses of blood took place 3 weeks (second dose) and 6 weeks after treatment start.

This clone was recorded a few times. The protocol was immunoSEQ multiplex PCR, while the TCRdb copy is restricted to in-frame clones and leaves out a portion. The data show tens of thousands of clones, roughly 90% seen once. V was shortened by 0 bases and J by 3 bases, with 17 bases between the two germline ends. The germline V gene has CDR1 LGHNT and CDR2 FRNRAP. This CDR3 contains 17 residues. Time point denoted: peripheral blood 6 weeks after treatment start. Pretreatment and on-treatment blood mononuclear cell samples were taken, totaling between 1 and 8 time points per patient. The sequence came from a man aged 60 to 75 with urothelial cancer. The sample was PBMCs, taken around atezolizumab (anti-PD-L1) treatment. V gene TRBV12-5 combines with J gene TRBJ1-1; D possibly corresponds to TRBD1 (5 bases). CDR3 sequence (DNA): TGTGCTAGTGGTTTGGTTTGGCGGATAGGGGTGGACACTGAAGCTTTCTTT. Translation: CASGLVWRIGVDTEAFF.